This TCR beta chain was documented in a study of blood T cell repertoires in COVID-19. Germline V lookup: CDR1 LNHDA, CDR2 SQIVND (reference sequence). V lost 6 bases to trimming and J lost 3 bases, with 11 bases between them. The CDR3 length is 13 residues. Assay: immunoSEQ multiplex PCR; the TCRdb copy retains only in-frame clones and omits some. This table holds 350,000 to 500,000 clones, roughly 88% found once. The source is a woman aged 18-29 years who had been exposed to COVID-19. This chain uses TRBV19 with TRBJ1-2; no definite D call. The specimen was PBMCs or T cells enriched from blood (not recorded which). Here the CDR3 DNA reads TGTGCCAGTAGCCAGGTTCTTGACTATGGCTACACCTTC. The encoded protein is CASSQVLDYGYTF.